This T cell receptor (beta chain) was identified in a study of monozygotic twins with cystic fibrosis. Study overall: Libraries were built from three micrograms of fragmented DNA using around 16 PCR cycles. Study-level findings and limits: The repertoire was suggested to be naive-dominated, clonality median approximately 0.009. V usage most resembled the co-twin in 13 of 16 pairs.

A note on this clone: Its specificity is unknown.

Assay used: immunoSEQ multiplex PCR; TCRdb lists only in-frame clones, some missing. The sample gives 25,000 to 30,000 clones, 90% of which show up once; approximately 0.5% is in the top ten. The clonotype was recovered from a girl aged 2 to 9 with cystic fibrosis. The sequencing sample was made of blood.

The CDR3 region has the DNA TGCAGCGGAGGGACGGCGAACTATGGCTACACCTTC. Its translation: CSGGTANYGYTF. The V gene is TRBV29-1, the J gene TRBJ1-2, with D tentatively TRBD1 (5 bases). The length of the CDR3 is 12 residues. CDR1 and CDR2 from the germline V gene are SQVTM and ANQGSEA. Trimming removed 7 bases at V and 2 bases at J, with 11 bases between.